Following are 24 T cell receptor beta chains from one sample sequenced in a study of low-dose radiotherapy and immunotherapy resistance in tumors. The time point: after trial treatment. Specified treatment: LDRT plus nivolumab, ipilimumab, low-dose cyclophosphamide and aspirin (RACIN trial). First-strand cDNA used TRAV- and TRBV-specific primers, covering alpha and beta chains. With a V-primer adapter and a constant-region primer, TCRs were amplified for roughly 18 PCR cycles. Using its own MiXCR run on the reads, TCRdb lists one record per CDR3 protein. This table holds roughly 100,000 distinct CDR3 sequences, 20% to 25% found once. The sequenced sample was PBMCs, obtained after low-dose radiotherapy plus immunotherapy. Receptors were obtained from a male donor with prostate cancer.

This rearrangement joins TRBV6-2 or TRBV6-3 to TRBJ2-7; 12 bases map to TRBD1. The germline gives CDR1 MNHEY, CDR2 SVGEGT. J was trimmed by 6 bases and V by 6 bases; bases with no gene match: 9. The CDR3 extends over 15 amino acids. The chain's CDR3 is CASRTPGQGAGEQYF. In nucleotides, the CDR3 is TGTGCCAGCAGGACCCCGGGACAGGGGGCGGGCGAGCAGTACTTC.

There are many counts of this clonotype. The chain combines TRBV18 with TRBJ2-5, with 10 bases fitting TRBD2. Germline trimming cut 3 bases from V and 3 bases from J; bases unmatched to any gene: 10. CDR1 is KGHSH and CDR2 is LQKENI in the germline V gene. The CDR3 length is 17 residues. The CDR3 DNA is TGTGCCAGCTCACCTAAAGGTTCCCTAGCGGGGGAAGAGACCCAGTACTTC. Translation: CASSPKGSLAGEETQYF.

The chain recombines TRBV14 with TRBJ2-7, with a tentative D call TRBD1 (6 bases). The germline CDR1 and CDR2 sequences are SGHDN and FVKESK. V lost 1 base and J lost 6, with 13 bases in between. The CDR3 is made up of 14 amino acids. CDR3 amino acids: CASSQVWGRGEQYF. As DNA, the CDR3 is TGTGCCAGCAGCCAAGTATGGGGGCGCGGCGAGCAGTACTTC.

This clonotype was seen ten or more times. The chain combines TRBV11-3 with TRBJ2-2; TRBD1 agrees at 7 bases. The CDR3 totals 15 residues. J lost 7 bases, V lost 6 bases, and 11 bases had no gene match. Germline CDR1 SGHNT, CDR2 YENEEA. The CDR3 sequence is CASSRRQGTGGELFF. The CDR3 DNA follows: TGTGCCAGCAGTCGCAGACAGGGAACTGGCGGGGAGCTGTTTTTT.

With respect to this clonotype: A far larger clone is a single base away, which makes a read error likely. The rearrangement joins TRBV6-1 to TRBJ2-2; the D gene could be TRBD1 or TRBD2 (7 bases each). The CDR3 runs to 14 residues. The V end lost 10 bases, the J end lost 6 bases, and 18 bases lay between the germline ends. CDR1 and CDR2 from the germline V gene are MNHNS and SASEGT. The CDR3 DNA reads as TGTGCCATCGGGCCGCAGGGGGGGCCCGGGGAGCTGTTTTTT. Translated, it gives CAIGPQGGPGELFF.

This clonotype appeared many times. The V call is TRBV15, the J call TRBJ1-5; 7 nucleotides match TRBD1. The CDR3 extends over 16 amino acids. Losses at the gene ends were 3 bases for V and 3 bases for J; bases not matched to a gene: 8. The germline CDR1 and CDR2 sequences are LNHNV and YYDKDF (reference sequence). The CDR3 loop reads CATSRARDRANQPQHF. The CDR3 bases are TGTGCCACCAGCAGGGCTAGAGACAGGGCCAATCAGCCCCAGCATTTT.

There are many counts of this clonotype. The chain links TRBV19 to TRBJ2-7, with D tentatively TRBD1 (6 bases). V dropped 5 bases and J dropped 1 base, with 15 bases sitting between them. The germline CDR1 and CDR2 sequences are LNHDA and SQIVND (reference sequence). The CDR3 loop spans 15 amino acids. In DNA form, the CDR3 reads TGTGCCAGTAGTCCGTTTGGCCAGGGGTCCTACGAGCAGTACTTC. This gives the protein CASSPFGQGSYEQYF.

This clonotype was detected many times. CDR3 sequence: CASSFSSGGGNEQFF. The CDR3 DNA reads as TGTGCCAGCAGCTTTTCTAGCGGGGGAGGGAATGAGCAGTTCTTC. The chain combines TRBV11-3 with TRBJ2-1; TRBD2 matches 10 bases. The CDR3 contains 15 residues. With V trimmed by 3 bases and J by 7 bases, 6 bases remained unmatched. CDR1 and CDR2 (germline): SGHNT, YENEEA.

This clonotype was counted many times. The V call is TRBV3-1, the J call TRBJ2-5, with 13 bases lining up with TRBD2. The CDR3 sequence is 18 residues long. Trimming took 3 bases from V and 1 from J; bases not matched to a gene: 8. CDR1 is LGHDT, CDR2 YNNKEL, per germline (reference sequence). The CDR3 DNA is TGTGCCAGCAGCCATTTACTAGCGGGGGGGATTCTCCAAGAGACCCAGTACTTC. Its translation: CASSHLLAGGILQETQYF.

The genes are TRBV29-1 and TRBJ2-7; D is possibly TRBD2 (5 bases). The ends were cut back, 3 bases at V and 7 bases at J, with 19 bases in the middle. The CDR3 is made up of 14 amino acids. Germline V CDR1 and CDR2: SQVTM, ANQGSEA. CDR3 nucleotide sequence: TGCAGCGTTGATATCGGACTGGCAAAGGGAGAGCAGTACTTC. It encodes CSVDIGLAKGEQYF.

This sequence joins TRBV5-6 and TRBJ2-1, with D possibly being TRBD1 or TRBD2 (5 bases each). This CDR3 is 16 amino acids long. V lost 4 bases to trimming and J lost 3 bases, with 17 bases between them. Germline V gives CDR1 SGHDT, CDR2 YYEEEE. CDR3 sequence: CASSPAGEGNYNEQFF. The CDR3, as DNA: TGTGCCAGCAGCCCAGCAGGCGAGGGGAACTACAATGAGCAGTTCTTC.

This clonotype was observed at least ten times. The V call is TRBV10-3, the J call TRBJ2-1; either TRBD1 or TRBD2 may fit D (5 bases each). Germline-derived CDR1 and CDR2 are ENHRY and SYGVKD. The CDR3 is 13 residues long. The germline V and J ends were trimmed by 10 bases and 9 bases, with 19 bases remaining between them. The CDR3, as DNA: TGTGCCAGCACCGGGACGGAAGCGAGTGAGCAGTTCTTC. It is translated as CASTGTEASEQFF.

Note on this clonotype: A far larger clone is only one base removed, so a read error is likely. This rearrangement joins TRBV5-2 to TRBJ2-1; the D call TRBD2 from the table was never checked on the DNA. TRBV5-2 is recorded as a pseudogene. The CDR3 extends over 13 amino acids. DNA for the CDR3: TGTGCCAGCAGCAAGACGATAGCGGGGTTGTCGTTCTTC. Amino acid sequence: CASSKTIAGLSFF.

In its sample, this clonotype was seen many times. J is TRBJ2-2 and V is TRBV7-9; D may be TRBD1 (6 bases). In germline, CDR1 is SEHNR, CDR2 FQNEAQ (reference sequence). The CDR3 has 13 residues. Trimming took off 10 bases at V and 1 base at J, with 10 bases between the two ends. DNA of the CDR3: TGTGCCAAAACGACAGGGAACACCGGGGAGCTGTTTTTT. It yields the protein CAKTTGNTGELFF.

This clonotype has at least ten counts. The genes are TRBV5-1 and TRBJ2-3; D might be TRBD2 (6 bases). Between the trimmed V and J ends, which lost 6 bases and 6 bases, there was a span of 20 bases. This CDR3 has 15 amino acids. The germline V gene has CDR1 SGHRS and CDR2 YFSETQ. The DNA of the CDR3 is TGCGCCAGCATCAAGGAGGATAGCGGAGTGGATACGCAGTATTTT. The encoded protein is CASIKEDSGVDTQYF.

V gene TRBV7-6 combines with J gene TRBJ2-1, with TRBD1 identical over 7 bases. Looked up from germline, CDR1 is SGHVS and CDR2 is FNYEAQ. V was pared by 5 bases and J by 9 bases, with 16 bases of the junction left unmatched. CDR3 length: 16 amino acids. The CDR3 region is CASSTPSGRGWSEQFF. The CDR3 DNA is TGTGCCAGCAGCACTCCCAGTGGCAGGGGGTGGAGTGAGCAGTTCTTC.

The chain employs TRBV11-1 and TRBJ2-7; D ambiguous. The CDR3 length is 14 residues. In germline, CDR1 is SGHAT, CDR2 FQDESV (reference sequence). V shed 2 bases and J shed 2 bases, with 10 bases lying between them. The CDR3 here is CASSLLPETYEQYF. Written as DNA, the CDR3 is TGTGCCAGCAGCTTACTCCCGGAGACCTACGAGCAGTACTTC.

About this clonotype: This likely traces to a read error, being one base from a far larger clone. The chain employs TRBV2 and TRBJ2-4; D possibly matches TRBD1 or TRBD2 (5 bases each). CDR3 size: 14 residues. Per germline, CDR1 SNHLY and CDR2 FYNNEI. V was pared by 5 bases and J by 0 bases, with 8 bases between. CDR3 in DNA: TGTGCCAGCAGTACCGGGACAGCCAAAAACATTCAGTACTTC. Its translation: CASSTGTAKNIQYF.

This chain uses TRBV2 with TRBJ2-1, with 9 bases aligning to TRBD2. The CDR3 length is 14 residues. Germline lookup yields CDR1 SNHLY and CDR2 FYNNEI. The V segment lost 1 base and the J segment 8 bases; nucleotides outside the gene matches: 3. CDR3: CASSEGGGGHEQFF. The CDR3 DNA is TGTGCCAGCAGTGAAGGCGGGGGGGGCCATGAGCAGTTCTTC.

This clonotype was seen a handful of times. The chain recombines TRBV19 with TRBJ2-2; the match to TRBD2 covers 8 bases. The germline V gene encodes CDR1 LNHDA and CDR2 SQIVND (reference sequence). The CDR3 consists of 18 residues. The trim removed 3 bases at V and 4 bases at J, leaving 13 bases unmatched. The CDR3 spells CASSIRGTGGPLTGELFF. In DNA, the CDR3 is TGTGCCAGTAGTATCAGAGGAACGGGGGGGCCCCTCACCGGGGAGCTGTTTTTT.

This clonotype has ten or more counts. This chain joins TRBV6-2 or TRBV6-3 and TRBJ2-3; 12 bases agree with TRBD1. CDR1 and CDR2 from the germline V gene are MNHEY and SVGEGT. This CDR3 spans 15 amino acids. Trimming took 6 bases from V and 6 from J; bases not matched to a gene: 7. The CDR3 loop reads CASRGQGAVTDTQYF. Written as DNA, the CDR3 is TGTGCCAGCAGGGGACAGGGGGCGGTTACGGATACGCAGTATTTT.

Comments on this clonotype: A read error is the likely source, as a far larger clone sits one nucleotide away. V is TRBV12-3 or TRBV12-4 and J is TRBJ2-7; D remains unclear. The CDR3 has 13 residues. Trimming shortened V by 5 bases and J by 7 bases, and 15 bases separated the two germline ends. The CDR3 DNA reads as TGTGCCAGCAGTAACGGGCCTAACAATGAGCAGTACTTC. This translates into CASSNGPNNEQYF.

The chain is built from TRBV9 and TRBJ2-1; 9 nucleotides line up with TRBD2. Per the germline V gene, CDR1 is SGDLS and CDR2 is YYNGEE. V shed 1 base, J shed 5 bases, and the junction held 1 base outside the gene matches. The length of the CDR3 is 14 residues. CDR3: CASSVLAGNNEQFF. CDR3 bases: TGTGCCAGCAGCGTACTAGCGGGGAACAATGAGCAGTTCTTC.

This rearrangement joins TRBV9 to TRBJ2-7; weak D call: TRBD1 (5 bases). Germline V gene sequence: CDR1 SGDLS, CDR2 YYNGEE. V gave up 0 bases and J gave up 0 bases, with 10 bases separating them. The CDR3 runs to 15 residues. CDR3 in amino acids: CASSVGGSSSYEQYF. CDR3 sequence (DNA): TGTGCCAGCAGCGTAGGGGGCTCCAGCTCCTACGAGCAGTACTTC.